Detailed here is one T cell receptor (beta chain). As yet, its antigen is unknown. Expressed TCRB transcripts were sequenced after all isolated RNA was converted to cDNA. The average output of naive, central memory and regulatory T cell samples was several million reads. Clones were sequenced by immunoSEQ multiplex PCR, and TCRdb holds only the in-frame ones, with some missing. The repertoire includes 150,000 to 200,000 clones, 50% to 70% of them detected once, and about 0.089% sits in the top ten. The data are from a study of beta chain features in type 1 diabetes. Overall study results and limits: The study found moderately but significantly shorter TCRB CDR3s in all four CD4+ subsets of Type 1 diabetes patients.

The CDR3 is 14 residues long. V was cut by 6 bases and J by 0 bases, with 10 bases left in between. Germline loops: CDR1 MGHDK, CDR2 SYGVNS. The gene calls are TRBV25-1 and TRBJ2-3; D might be TRBD1 or TRBD2, each matching 5 bases. The sequence came from a man aged 25-45 years with type 1 diabetes. What was sequenced was naive CD4+ T cells from blood. The CDR3 DNA follows: TGTGCCAGCAGCAACGGGGCTAGCACAGATACGCAGTATTTT. Its translation is CASSNGASTDTQYF. The full variable domain, rest sourced from reference TRBV25-1 and TRBJ2-3, is EADIYQTPRYLVIGTGKKITLECSQTMGHDKMYWYQQDPGMELHLIHYSYGVNSTEKGDLSSESTVSRIRTEHFPLTLESARPSHTSQYLCASSNGASTDTQYFGPGTRLTVL.